This T cell receptor (beta chain) derives from a study of blood T cells in healthy people across ages. The study, taken as a whole, reports: Versus aged donors, long-lived donors had higher diversity and more naive CD4+ cells.

Alongside a J-beta primer mix, a sample-barcoded 5' primer served in a second PCR lasting about 7 to 11 cycles. Using its own MiXCR run on the 5' RACE reads, TCRdb lists one record per CDR3 protein. The sample holds over 1,500,000 distinct CDR3 sequences, around 48% seen once. With regard to this clonotype: Its antigen remains unidentified.

Trimming pared 0 bases from V and 3 bases from J, leaving 9 bases between. The CDR3 contains 15 residues. From germline, CDR1 is SGHTA and CDR2 FQGNSA. The sequence was collected from a woman aged 40 to 50 in good health. The rearrangement uses TRBV7-2 and TRBJ1-5; D is unclear. Sequenced: blood. CDR3 in amino acids: CASSLADQNNQPQHF. CDR3 nucleotides: TGTGCCAGCAGCTTAGCGGACCAGAACAATCAGCCCCAGCATTTT.